These 27 T cell receptor beta chains came from one sample sequenced in a study of T-cell memory formation after mild COVID-19. TCRdb processed the 5' RACE reads anew with MiXCR; each CDR3 protein has one entry. This table holds about 340,000 distinct CDR3 sequences, approximately 12% found once. Input material: PBMCs or a T cell subset sorted from them (not recorded which). The receptor source for this set is a man aged 18 to 35 who had mild COVID-19 (a few samples of this study predate the infection). Cell type and time point are not known.

To note about this clonotype: This could be a read error, since a much larger clone is one nucleotide away. The CDR3 here is CASRKLGGAYTEQFF. CDR3 coding DNA: TGTGCCAGCAGAAAACTCGGGGGGGCTTACACTGAGCAGTTCTTC. The chain links TRBV7-2 to TRBJ2-1, with 8 nucleotides matching TRBD2. The CDR3 has 15 residues. CDR1 SGHTA and CDR2 FQGNSA come from the germline V gene.

The chain has TRBV23-1 and TRBJ2-7; a weak D match, TRBD1 (6 bases). TRBV23-1 is an ORF, and what it does is uncertain. Trimming took off 3 bases at V and 3 bases at J, with 18 bases between the two ends. The CDR3 extends over 16 amino acids. The CDR3 DNA reads TGCGCCAGCAGTCACCCGGTTCTAGGGGGATGCTACGAGCAGTACTTC. Residues: CASSHPVLGGCYEQYF.

The table lists this clonotype with a few counts. The V call is TRBV7-8, the J call TRBJ2-1; no firm D call. V lost 1 base and J lost 10, with 17 bases in between. The CDR3 extends over 15 amino acids. The germline V gene encodes CDR1 SGHVS and CDR2 FQNEAQ. The CDR3 DNA follows: TGTGCCAGCAGCTTAGTAGGAACAGATGACCGGGAGCAGTTCTTC. Translated: CASSLVGTDDREQFF.

This rearrangement joins TRBV4-3 to TRBJ2-3; tentatively, D is TRBD1 (6 bases). V was shortened by 6 bases and J by 1 base, with 20 bases between the two germline ends. Germline V gene data show CDR1 as LGHNA and CDR2 as YSLEER. The CDR3 has 17 residues. Written as DNA, the CDR3 is TGCGCCAGCAGATACTCCAGGGGCACCCTTGGCACAGATACGCAGTATTTT. Translating gives CASRYSRGTLGTDTQYF.

This clonotype was counted between two and nine times. The chain has TRBV7-2 and TRBJ1-1; D call uncertain. The CDR3 length is 13 residues. Germline V lookup: CDR1 SGHTA, CDR2 FQGNSA. V shed 1 base and J shed 6 bases, with 9 bases lying between them. For the CDR3, the DNA is TGTGCCAGCAGCTTAGAATGGGGTCCTGAAGCTTTCTTT. Amino acid sequence: CASSLEWGPEAFF.

The gene calls are TRBV20-1 and TRBJ2-7; TRBD2 matches 8 bases. The V gene end was trimmed by 0 bases and the J gene end by 3 bases; junction bases not matched to a gene: 10. The CDR3 spans 16 residues. Germline V gene sequence: CDR1 DFQATT, CDR2 SNEGSKA (reference sequence). CDR3 amino acids: CSARDPGGQGNYEQYF. In DNA form, the CDR3 reads TGCAGTGCTAGAGATCCGGGGGGGCAGGGGAACTACGAGCAGTACTTC.

Many counts were recorded for this clonotype. The rearrangement uses TRBV4-3 and TRBJ1-2; tentatively, D is TRBD1 (5 bases). Trimming removed 0 bases at V and 3 bases at J, with 14 bases between. The CDR3 spans 16 residues. The germline CDR1 and CDR2 sequences are LGHNA and YSLEER. CDR3 protein: CASSQDRSGPYYGYTF. In DNA form, the CDR3 reads TGCGCCAGCAGCCAAGACCGCTCGGGACCGTACTATGGCTACACCTTC.

The sample holds a few counts of this clonotype. J is TRBJ2-5 and V is TRBV5-1, with D perhaps TRBD1 (5 bases). The CDR3 sequence is 14 residues long. V dropped 0 bases and J dropped 3 bases, with 9 bases sitting between them. Per the germline V gene, CDR1 is SGHRS and CDR2 is YFSETQ. CDR3 residues: CASSLGAGKETQYF. The DNA for the CDR3 is TGCGCCAGCAGCTTGGGGGCAGGGAAAGAGACCCAGTACTTC.

This clonotype was observed a few times. The chain uses TRBV5-4 and TRBJ1-1; a weak D match, TRBD1 (6 bases). Per germline, CDR1 SGHNT and CDR2 YYREEE (reference sequence). Trimming cost V 5 bases and J 5 bases, with 10 bases left between them. CDR3 length equals 12 residues. The CDR3: CASRSGQTEAFF. The DNA of the CDR3 is TGTGCCAGCAGATCCGGACAGACTGAAGCTTTCTTT.

This clonotype showed up just a few times. The V gene is TRBV6-2 or TRBV6-3, the J gene TRBJ1-1, with 7 positions matching TRBD1. Trimming removed 5 bases from V and 9 bases from J; junction bases left unmatched: 6. Germline CDR1 MNHEY, CDR2 SVGEGT. CDR3 size: 12 residues. The CDR3: CASSKTGRQAFF. CDR3 in DNA: TGTGCCAGCAGTAAGACAGGGCGACAAGCTTTCTTT.

This clonotype was counted a few times. The J gene is TRBJ2-3, the V gene TRBV20-1; 12 bases fit TRBD2. V lost 1 base and J lost 4; bases outside the gene matches: 3. CDR3 length equals 15 residues. The germline CDR1 and CDR2 sequences are DFQATT and SNEGSKA (reference sequence). The DNA for the CDR3 is TGCAGTGCTAGAGCACTAGCGGGGGGATCAGATACGCAGTATTTT. Translation gives CSARALAGGSDTQYF.

V gene TRBV25-1 combines with J gene TRBJ2-3; TRBD1 agrees at 11 bases. The CDR3 loop spans 17 amino acids. V dropped 4 bases and J dropped 1; count of bases not matched to a gene: 7. The V gene's germline CDR1 is MGHDK and CDR2 SYGVNS. CDR3 loop: CASSARGQGGGTDTQYF. The CDR3 DNA reads TGTGCCAGCAGTGCCCGGGGACAGGGGGGTGGCACAGATACGCAGTATTTT.

This clonotype was detected only a few times. The rearrangement links TRBV29-1 to TRBJ2-3; no reliable D call. Deletions cut 1 base from V and 1 base from J, with 9 bases between. The CDR3 totals 14 residues. The V gene's germline CDR1 is SQVTM and CDR2 ANQGSEA. The CDR3 loop is CSVEGASRTDTQYF. The CDR3 DNA reads as TGCAGCGTTGAAGGAGCATCCCGCACAGATACGCAGTATTTT.

There are a few counts of this clonotype. CDR3 coding DNA: TGTGCCACCGCTGGGGAGGTTGGGGGACGGAGCTCCTACAATGAGCAGTTCTTC. This encodes CATAGEVGGRSSYNEQFF. The rearrangement uses TRBV24-1 and TRBJ2-1; tentative D call: TRBD2 (6 bases). The CDR3 spans 18 residues. Germline CDR1 KGHDR, CDR2 SFDVKD. Trimming removed 9 bases from V and 0 bases from J, with 23 bases in between.

The genes are TRBV29-1 and TRBJ2-5; the match to TRBD2 covers 7 bases. The CDR3 spans 12 residues. V shed 8 bases and J 0 bases; nucleotides not matched to a gene: 3. The germline V gene has CDR1 SQVTM and CDR2 ANQGSEA. The CDR3 sequence: CSFRGDQETQYF. The CDR3 DNA is TGCAGCTTTCGGGGGGACCAAGAGACCCAGTACTTC.

Only a few counts were recorded for this clonotype. The chain joins TRBV20-1 to TRBJ2-4; TRBD2 agrees at 11 bases. In germline, CDR1 is DFQATT, CDR2 SNEGSKA (reference sequence). The trim removed 1 base at V and 0 bases at J, leaving 11 bases unmatched. There are 19 residues in the CDR3. CDR3 coding DNA: TGCAGTGCTAGAGTCCCCCCTAGCGGGGGGCCTATAGCCAAAAACATTCAGTACTTC. Protein product: CSARVPPSGGPIAKNIQYF.

The chain combines TRBV12-3 or TRBV12-4 with TRBJ2-2; D not certain. The CDR3 runs 14 residues. V was clipped by 6 bases and J by 4 bases, with 12 bases between them. The CDR3 spells CASSSLGSTGELFF. CDR3 coding DNA: TGTGCCAGCAGCTCCCTGGGCAGCACCGGGGAGCTGTTTTTT.

The rearrangement links TRBV2 to TRBJ2-1; possibly TRBD2 for D (6 bases). Looked up from germline, CDR1 is SNHLY and CDR2 is FYNNEI. CDR3 length equals 15 residues. The V end was cut by 5 bases, the J end by 5 bases, with 16 bases between. CDR3 loop: CASSSGPPPNNEQFF. The CDR3 nucleotides are TGTGCCAGCAGTAGCGGGCCCCCCCCCAACAATGAGCAGTTCTTC.

The chain carries TRBV6-5 and TRBJ1-5; tentative D call: TRBD1 (5 bases). The CDR3 loop spans 13 amino acids. CDR1 MNHEY and CDR2 SVGAGI come from the germline V gene. The V gene lost 5 bases and the J gene lost 7 bases, with 12 bases spanning the gap. The CDR3 DNA is TGTGCCAGCAGTCGGACCAGGGAGCAGCCCCAGCATTTT. Translating it yields CASSRTREQPQHF.

This chain links TRBV4-1 with TRBJ2-4; D unclear. The V and J ends lost 1 base and 3 bases respectively, with 10 bases between them. The CDR3 loop spans 15 amino acids. CDR1 and CDR2 from the germline V gene are MGHRA and YSYEKL. The CDR3 loop is CASSQVLRYKNIQYF. CDR3 coding DNA: TGCGCCAGCAGCCAAGTCTTGCGATACAAAAACATTCAGTACTTC.

This clonotype was counted between two and nine times. The CDR3 region is CASSAQAGGGTEAFF. DNA of the CDR3: TGTGCCAGCAGCGCTCAAGCAGGGGGCGGAACTGAAGCTTTCTTT. The chain links TRBV5-4 to TRBJ1-1; 8 bases are a match to TRBD1. J lost 5 bases, V lost 4 bases, and 10 bases had no gene match. This CDR3 spans 15 amino acids. Germline CDR1 reads SGHNT; CDR2 reads YYREEE (reference sequence).

This clonotype was found a few times. The chain joins TRBV6-2 or TRBV6-3 to TRBJ1-2, with D tentatively TRBD1 (5 bases). The CDR3 sequence is 13 residues long. Trimming stripped 8 bases from V and 8 bases from J, with 18 bases between. Looked up from germline, CDR1 is MNHEY and CDR2 is SVGEGT. The CDR3 sequence is CASARDGGKGYTF. The DNA of the CDR3 is TGTGCCAGCGCCAGGGACGGAGGGAAGGGCTACACCTTC.

This clonotype has ten or more counts. The V gene is TRBV11-2, the J gene TRBJ2-1; D is undetermined. Trimming shortened V by 6 bases and J by 11 bases, and 11 bases separated the two germline ends. The CDR3 length is 11 residues. Germline V gene lookup returns CDR1 SGHAT and CDR2 FQNNGV. CDR3: CASSFGRQQFF. Written as DNA, the CDR3 is TGTGCCAGCAGTTTCGGACGTCAGCAGTTCTTC.

This chain uses TRBV28 with TRBJ1-5; D might be TRBD1 (5 bases). Germline CDR1 is MDHEN and CDR2 is SYDVKM. Trimming removed 3 bases at V and 6 bases at J, with 12 bases between. This CDR3 region has 14 residues. The CDR3, as DNA: TGTGCCAGCAGTTTGGGGGGTTTTGTTCAGCCCCAGCATTTT. Its translation is CASSLGGFVQPQHF.

The V and J genes are TRBV7-2 and TRBJ2-5, with TRBD2 identical over 8 bases. V lost 1 base and J lost 3; bases outside the gene matches: 4. The CDR3 sequence is 15 residues long. Per the germline V gene, CDR1 is SGHTA and CDR2 is FQGNSA. In nucleotides, the CDR3 is TGTGCCAGCAGCTTAGGGTCGGGGGGGAAAGAGACCCAGTACTTC. This encodes CASSLGSGGKETQYF.

This clonotype came up a few times. The V gene is TRBV6-5, the J gene TRBJ1-1; D is possibly TRBD1 (5 bases). The CDR3 sequence is 14 residues long. The germline CDR1 and CDR2 sequences are MNHEY and SVGAGI. V was clipped by 6 bases and J by 0 bases, with 11 bases between them. In nucleotides, the CDR3 is TGTGCCAGCAGACTCGGGGGTTTGAACACTGAAGCTTTCTTT. This sequence encodes CASRLGGLNTEAFF.

This sequence joins TRBV5-6 and TRBJ2-7; D may be TRBD1 (6 bases). CDR3 length: 15 residues. V shed 0 bases and J shed 5 bases, with 15 bases lying between them. Germline V lookup: CDR1 SGHDT, CDR2 YYEEEE. CDR3 DNA: TGTGCCAGCAGCTTGGGGCAGGGGCTACTCAACGAGCAGTACGTC. Protein product: CASSLGQGLLNEQYV.